The present TCR beta chain was sequenced within a study of metastatic and nonmetastatic thyroid tumors. The overall study: Repertoire data that came from the blood and tumor or nodule tissue of malignant and benign thyroid patients were compared.

Many counts were recorded for this clone. The sample holds other DNA sequences that translate to the same CDR3. Authors' processing steps: CDR3 was compared across clinicopathological groups, and the resulting differences were used to build a distant-metastasis classifier for papillary thyroid cancer. MiXCR was used by TCRdb to re-call the PCR reads. TCRdb's processing, not the authors' own work, is the source of the V and J calls. The profile shows 15,000 to 20,000 clones, 30% to 40% of them singletons. None of the patients had undergone any treatment ahead of thyroid surgery. The clonotype originates from a male donor with papillary thyroid cancer or a benign thyroid nodule (not recorded which). Some clones in this sample may be carry-over from other donors' samples. The specimen was tumor tissue.

The CDR3 sequence: CASSLRSGTSGYEQYF. The CDR3 DNA follows: TGTGCCAGCAGTCTGAGATCCGGGACTAGCGGCTACGAGCAGTACTTC. The chain uses TRBV27 and TRBJ2-7, with 11 positions matching TRBD2. Trimming at V came to 5 bases and at J to 3 bases, leaving 9 bases not matched to a gene. The CDR3 spans 16 residues. Germline V gene sequence: CDR1 MNHEY, CDR2 SMNVEV (reference sequence).